This entry lists 24 T cell receptor beta chains sequenced from one sample in a study of blood T cell repertoires in COVID-19. Produced via immunoSEQ multiplex PCR; TCRdb's table is partial and in-frame only. The sample has over 250,000 clones; roughly nine tenths are singletons. The sample consisted of PBMCs or T cells enriched from blood (not recorded which). All receptors come from a woman younger than 30 who had recovered from COVID-19.

This chain connects TRBV5-4 to TRBJ2-7; tentatively, D is TRBD2 (5 bases). Trimming took off 0 bases at V and 5 bases at J, with 9 bases between the two ends. The length of the CDR3 is 13 residues. The germline CDR1 and CDR2 sequences are SGHNT and YYREEE (reference sequence). This CDR3 reads CASSLGGGHEQYF. CDR3 DNA sequence: TGTGCCAGCAGCTTGGGTGGAGGCCACGAGCAGTACTTC.

The V and J genes are TRBV7-2 and TRBJ2-7; 7 bases are shared with TRBD1. Germline V gene sequence: CDR1 SGHTA, CDR2 FQGNSA. The CDR3 covers 15 residues. V was clipped by 4 bases and J by 5 bases; unmatched bases: 11. The CDR3 coding sequence is TGTGCCAGCAGCTCGGCCAGGGGGATTTCGAACGAGCAGTACTTC. Its translation: CASSSARGISNEQYF. The full variable domain, its missing parts supplied by reference TRBV7-2 and TRBJ2-7, is GAGVSQSPSNKVTEKGKDVELRCDPISGHTALYWYRQSLGQGLEFLIYFQGNSAPDKSGLPSDRFSAERTGGSVSTLTIQRTQQEDSAVYLCASSSARGISNEQYFGPGTRLTVT.

V usage is TRBV4-2 and J usage is TRBJ1-5; possible D gene TRBD1, 5 bases. Germline V gives CDR1 LGHNA, CDR2 YNFKEQ. Deletions cut 0 bases from V and 2 bases from J, with 11 bases between. The CDR3 sequence is 16 residues long. The CDR3 sequence: CASSQEIGAGNQPQHF. The CDR3 DNA reads TGTGCCAGCAGCCAAGAAATAGGGGCCGGCAATCAGCCCCAGCATTTT.

As regards this clone: One end of the junction is discordant with germline, which a read error may explain. This rearrangement joins TRBV7-7 to TRBJ1-3; 9 bases are a match to TRBD1. CDR3 length: 19 amino acids. Per germline, CDR1 SSHAT and CDR2 FNYEAQ (reference sequence). The CDR3: CASSLGEDRGDSSGNTIYF. The CDR3 nucleotides read TGTGCTAGCAGCTTAGGGGAGGACAGGGGCGACTCCTCTGGAAACACCATATATTTT. Variable domain in full (rest from reference TRBV7-7 and TRBJ1-3): GAGVSQSPRYKVTKRGQDVTLRCDPISSHATLYWYQQALGQGPEFLTYFNYEAQPDKSGLPSDRFSAERPEGSISTLTIQRTEQRDSAMYRCASSLGEDRGDSSGNTIYFGEGSWLTVV.

As DNA, the CDR3 is TGTGCCAGCAGCCTTGGGGACAGGGGATGGCGGTCACCCCTCCACTTT. Its protein is CASSLGDRGWRSPLHF. V gene TRBV14 combines with J gene TRBJ1-6; TRBD1 matches 10 bases. V was pared by 4 bases and J by 10 bases, with 10 bases of the junction left unmatched. The CDR3 totals 16 residues. Looked up from germline, CDR1 is SGHDN and CDR2 is FVKESK.

The chain's CDR3 is CASSEQGSGSEQFF. The CDR3 DNA follows: TGTGCCAGCAGTGAGCAGGGGTCCGGCAGTGAGCAGTTCTTC. This sequence joins TRBV6-1 and TRBJ2-1; D perhaps matches TRBD1 (6 bases). Trimming left V 3 bases short and J 9 bases short, with 15 bases between. There are 14 residues in the CDR3. Germline CDR1 reads MNHNS; CDR2 reads SASEGT.

The J gene is TRBJ1-2, the V gene TRBV3-1 (or the pseudogene TRBV3-2); D is unclear. V lost 1 base to trimming and J lost 3 bases, with 12 bases between them. CDR1 and CDR2 from the germline V gene are LGHDT and YNNKEL (reference sequence). CDR3 length equals 15 residues. For the CDR3, the DNA is TGTGCCAGCAGCCAAGGTGGAGGGTCCCACTATGGCTACACCTTC. Protein sequence: CASSQGGGSHYGYTF.

V is TRBV5-4 and J is TRBJ1-1; unclear D gene. Germline V lookup: CDR1 SGHNT, CDR2 YYREEE (reference sequence). Trimming took off 4 bases at V and 0 bases at J, with 13 bases between the two ends. The CDR3 consists of 15 residues. The CDR3 DNA reads TGTGCCAGCAGCAAAATGAACAGCATGAACACTGAAGCTTTCTTT. Its translation: CASSKMNSMNTEAFF.

J is TRBJ2-4 and V is TRBV3-1 (or the pseudogene TRBV3-2); TRBD2 is a possible D gene (5 bases). Per germline, CDR1 LGHDT and CDR2 YNNKEL (reference sequence). V was cut by 1 base and J by 4 bases, with 11 bases left in between. This CDR3 comprises 15 residues. CDR3 sequence: CASSQVLQRKNIQYF. CDR3 coding DNA: TGTGCCAGCAGCCAAGTTTTACAGCGGAAAAACATTCAGTACTTC.

The chain couples TRBV2 to TRBJ1-5; D might be TRBD1 (6 bases). The germline gives CDR1 SNHLY, CDR2 FYNNEI. The CDR3 sequence is 19 residues long. The germline V and J ends were trimmed by 2 bases and 0 bases, with 20 bases remaining between them. CDR3 protein: CASSELPLWDNYSNQPQHF. The CDR3 DNA reads as TGTGCCAGCAGTGAATTGCCCCTCTGGGACAACTATAGCAATCAGCCCCAGCATTTT. Filled out from reference TRBV2 and TRBJ1-5, the complete variable domain reads EPEVTQTPSHQVTQMGQEVILRCVPISNHLYFYWYRQILGQKVEFLVSFYNNEISEKSEIFDDQFSVERPDGSNFTLKIRSTKLEDSAMYFCASSELPLWDNYSNQPQHFGDGTRLSIL.

The chain has TRBV18 and TRBJ1-2; 9 bases match TRBD1. The V and J ends lost 5 bases and 4 bases, in that order; junction bases with no gene match: 8. The CDR3 is 15 amino acids. The germline CDR1 and CDR2 sequences are KGHSH and LQKENI. The CDR3: CASSSRQGGSYGYTF. CDR3 bases: TGTGCCAGCTCATCCCGACAGGGGGGGAGCTATGGCTACACCTTC. Variable domain in full (rest from reference TRBV18 and TRBJ1-2): NAGVMQNPRHLVRRRGQEARLRCSPMKGHSHVYWYRQLPEEGLKFMVYLQKENIIDESGMPKERFSAEFPKEGPSILRIQQVVRGDSAAYFCASSSRQGGSYGYTFGSGTRLTVV.

This chain links TRBV5-1 with TRBJ2-1, with D maybe TRBD1 (6 bases). The CDR3 is 16 residues long. Germline CDR1 reads SGHRS; CDR2 reads YFSETQ. V was clipped by 4 bases and J by 1 base, with 15 bases between them. The CDR3 spells CASSPQGTGSYNEQFF. CDR3 coding DNA: TGCGCCAGCAGCCCCCAGGGTACAGGGTCCTACAATGAGCAGTTCTTC. Full variable domain (remainder filled in from reference TRBV5-1 and TRBJ2-1): KAGVTQTPRYLIKTRGQQVTLSCSPISGHRSVSWYQQTPGQGLQFLFEYFSETQRNKGNFPGRFSGRQFSNSRSEMNVSTLELGDSALYLCASSPQGTGSYNEQFFGPGTRLTVL.

The chain uses TRBV2 and TRBJ2-2; D is undetermined. This CDR3 comprises 16 residues. CDR1 and CDR2 (germline): SNHLY, FYNNEI. V dropped 2 bases and J dropped 4 bases, with 14 bases sitting between them. The CDR3, as DNA: TGTGCCAGCAGTGAAATTACGCCTATAGTCACCGGGGAGCTGTTTTTT. Its protein product is CASSEITPIVTGELFF.

This rearrangement joins TRBV2 to TRBJ2-7; 9 bases align to TRBD2. The CDR3 loop spans 17 amino acids. The V gene end was trimmed by 1 base and the J gene end by 2 bases; junction bases not matched to a gene: 9. Germline CDR1 reads SNHLY; CDR2 reads FYNNEI. CDR3 in DNA: TGTGCCAGCAGTGAAGTACGAAGGGCTAGCGGGGCCTACGAGCAGTACTTC. Translating gives CASSEVRRASGAYEQYF.

The count of this clone is one. The chain recombines TRBV19 with TRBJ2-6; D might be TRBD2 (7 bases). From germline, CDR1 is LNHDA and CDR2 SQIVND (reference sequence). V was clipped by 4 bases and J by 2 bases, with 15 bases between them. This CDR3 has 17 amino acids. The CDR3 region is CASSRGRGKAGANVLTF. CDR3 sequence (DNA): TGTGCCAGTAGTAGGGGGAGGGGGAAGGCTGGGGCCAACGTCCTGACTTTC.

V usage is TRBV11-2 and J usage is TRBJ1-1; perhaps TRBD1 as D (5 bases). The V end was cut by 4 bases, the J end by 2 bases, with 8 bases between. CDR1 and CDR2 from the germline V gene are SGHAT and FQNNGV. The CDR3 consists of 13 residues. The CDR3: CASSSRGNTEAFF. The CDR3 coding sequence is TGTGCCAGCAGCTCGCGGGGCAACACTGAAGCTTTCTTT.

The chain joins TRBV5-1 to TRBJ2-7; D not certain. This CDR3 spans 13 amino acids. V lost 3 bases to trimming and J lost 2 bases, with 9 bases between them. Looked up from germline, CDR1 is SGHRS and CDR2 is YFSETQ. The CDR3 region is CASSSVNTYEQYF. The CDR3 DNA sequence: TGCGCCAGCAGCTCTGTAAACACCTACGAGCAGTACTTC.

This clone was recorded once. V and J are TRBV15 and TRBJ1-1; 7 bases align to TRBD1. The V gene end was trimmed by 4 bases and the J gene end by 7 bases; junction bases not matched to a gene: 6. This CDR3 contains 13 residues. Germline V CDR1 and CDR2: LNHNV, YYDKDF (reference sequence). The DNA for the CDR3 is TGTGCCACCAGCAAAAGGACAGGAGATGAAGCTTTCTTT. Translated, it gives CATSKRTGDEAFF. The full variable domain, with the rest looked up from reference TRBV15 and TRBJ1-1, is DAMVIQNPRYQVTQFGKPVTLSCSQTLNHNVMYWYQQKSSQAPKLLFHYYDKDFNNEADTPDNFQSRRPNTSFCFLDIRSPGLGDTAMYLCATSKRTGDEAFFGQGTRLTVV.

The chain carries TRBV2 and TRBJ1-2; 11 bases map to TRBD1. There are 15 residues in the CDR3. Per the germline V gene, CDR1 is SNHLY and CDR2 is FYNNEI. The V gene end was trimmed by 5 bases and the J gene end by 2 bases; junction bases not matched to a gene: 4. In nucleotides, the CDR3 is TGTGCCAGCAGTCGGGGGACAGGGGGAAACTATGGCTACACCTTC. Its translation is CASSRGTGGNYGYTF.

This chain uses TRBV3-1 (or the pseudogene TRBV3-2) with TRBJ2-7, with D perhaps matching TRBD1 (6 bases). V was shortened by 6 bases and J by 3 bases, with 18 bases between the two germline ends. There are 15 residues in the CDR3. CDR1 LGHDT and CDR2 YNNKEL come from the germline V gene (reference sequence). The CDR3 DNA reads TGTGCCAGCAGATCAGACGGTAAAGGGGGCTACGAGCAGTACTTC. It is translated as CASRSDGKGGYEQYF.

The CDR3 nucleotides are TGCGCCAGCAGCCTTTCAGGGGAAGCTTTCTTT. This translates into CASSLSGEAFF. This chain links TRBV5-1 with TRBJ1-1, with D possibly matching TRBD1 (5 bases). This CDR3 is built from 11 residues. Germline CDR1 SGHRS, CDR2 YFSETQ. V lost 4 bases and J 8 bases, leaving 9 bases between the germline ends.

This clone appeared once. The CDR3 sequence: CAISAQGWGQGYYEQYF. Here the CDR3 DNA reads TGTGCCATCAGTGCCCAAGGTTGGGGACAGGGATACTACGAGCAGTACTTC. This chain connects TRBV10-3 to TRBJ2-7, with TRBD1 matching 9 bases. The trim removed 4 bases at V and 3 bases at J, leaving 13 bases unmatched. The CDR3 covers 17 residues. From germline, CDR1 is ENHRY and CDR2 SYGVKD.

This clone was picked up one time. This rearrangement joins TRBV27 to TRBJ2-3; 7 bases match TRBD1. The CDR3 runs 14 residues. Germline V gene data show CDR1 as MNHEY and CDR2 as SMNVEV (reference sequence). V trimming: 2 bases; J trimming: 3 bases; junction bases outside the gene matches: 2. In DNA, the CDR3 is TGTGCCAGCAGTTTACGACAGGGTACAGATACGCAGTATTTT. Amino acid sequence: CASSLRQGTDTQYF.

This clone was recorded only once. The chain joins TRBV7-3 to TRBJ2-5; TRBD2 agrees at 8 bases. V trimming: 4 bases; J trimming: 5 bases; junction bases outside the gene matches: 9. The germline V gene has CDR1 SGHTA and CDR2 FQGTGA. The CDR3 contains 15 residues. The DNA of the CDR3 is TGTGCCAGCAGCTGGAATAGCGGGGAGAGGGAGACCCAGTACTTC. It translates to CASSWNSGERETQYF.